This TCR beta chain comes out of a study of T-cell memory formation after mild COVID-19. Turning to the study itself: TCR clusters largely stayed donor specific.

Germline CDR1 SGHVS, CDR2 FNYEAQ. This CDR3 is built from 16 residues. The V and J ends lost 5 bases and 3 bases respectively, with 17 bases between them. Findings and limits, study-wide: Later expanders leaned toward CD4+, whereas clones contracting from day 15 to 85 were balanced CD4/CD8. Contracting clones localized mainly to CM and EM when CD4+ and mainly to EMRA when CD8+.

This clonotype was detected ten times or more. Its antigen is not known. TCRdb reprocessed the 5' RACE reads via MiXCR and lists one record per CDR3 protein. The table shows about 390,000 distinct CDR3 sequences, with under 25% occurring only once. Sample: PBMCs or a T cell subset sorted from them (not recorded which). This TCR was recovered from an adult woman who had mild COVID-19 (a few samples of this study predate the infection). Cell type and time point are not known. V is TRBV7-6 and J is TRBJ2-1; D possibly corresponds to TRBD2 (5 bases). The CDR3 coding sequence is TGTGCCAGCAGCCCCAGCCGCGGGCAGATCTACAATGAGCAGTTCTTC. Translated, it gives CASSPSRGQIYNEQFF.